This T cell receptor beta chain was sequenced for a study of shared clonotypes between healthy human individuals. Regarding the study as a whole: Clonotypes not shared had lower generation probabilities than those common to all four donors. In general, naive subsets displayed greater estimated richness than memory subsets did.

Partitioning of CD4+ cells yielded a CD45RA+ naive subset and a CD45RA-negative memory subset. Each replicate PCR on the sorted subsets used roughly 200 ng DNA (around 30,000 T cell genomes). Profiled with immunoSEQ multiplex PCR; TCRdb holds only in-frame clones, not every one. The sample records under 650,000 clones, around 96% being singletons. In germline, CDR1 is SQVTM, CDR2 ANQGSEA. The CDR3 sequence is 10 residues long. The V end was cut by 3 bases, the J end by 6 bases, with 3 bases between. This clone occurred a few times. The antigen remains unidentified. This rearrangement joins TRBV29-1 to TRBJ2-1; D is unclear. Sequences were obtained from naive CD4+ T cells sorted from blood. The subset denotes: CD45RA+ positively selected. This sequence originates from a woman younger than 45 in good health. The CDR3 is CSVDSNEQFF. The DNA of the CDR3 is TGCAGCGTTGATAGCAATGAGCAGTTCTTC.